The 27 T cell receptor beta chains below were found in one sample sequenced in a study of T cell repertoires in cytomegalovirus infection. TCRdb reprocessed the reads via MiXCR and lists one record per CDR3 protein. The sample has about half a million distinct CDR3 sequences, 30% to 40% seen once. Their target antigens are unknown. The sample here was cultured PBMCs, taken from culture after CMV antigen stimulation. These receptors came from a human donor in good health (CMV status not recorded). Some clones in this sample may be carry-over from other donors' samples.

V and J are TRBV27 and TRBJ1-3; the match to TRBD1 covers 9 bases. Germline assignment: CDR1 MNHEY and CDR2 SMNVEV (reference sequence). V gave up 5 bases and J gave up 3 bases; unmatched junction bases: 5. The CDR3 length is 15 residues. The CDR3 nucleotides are TGTGCCAGCAGTCTACAGGGGGCTCATGGAAACACCATATATTTT. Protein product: CASSLQGAHGNTIYF.

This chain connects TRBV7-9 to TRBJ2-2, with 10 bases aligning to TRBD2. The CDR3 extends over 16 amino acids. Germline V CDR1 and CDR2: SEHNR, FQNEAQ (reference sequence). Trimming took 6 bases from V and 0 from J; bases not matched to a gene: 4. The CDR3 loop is CASSPGTSANTGELFF. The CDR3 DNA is TGTGCCAGCAGTCCCGGGACTAGCGCGAACACCGGGGAGCTGTTTTTT.

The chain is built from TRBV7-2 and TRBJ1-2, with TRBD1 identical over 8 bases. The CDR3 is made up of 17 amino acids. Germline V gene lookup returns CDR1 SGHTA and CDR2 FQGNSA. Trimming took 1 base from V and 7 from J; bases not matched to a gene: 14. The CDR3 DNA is TGTGCCAGCAGCTTAGATCAAAGACTAGACAGGGGTGCTGGCTACACCTTC. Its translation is CASSLDQRLDRGAGYTF. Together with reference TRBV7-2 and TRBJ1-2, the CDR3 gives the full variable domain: GAGVSQSPSNKVTEKGKDVELRCDPISGHTALYWYRQSLGQGLEFLIYFQGNSAPDKSGLPSDRFSAERTGGSVSTLTIQRTQQEDSAVYLCASSLDQRLDRGAGYTFGSGTRLTVV.

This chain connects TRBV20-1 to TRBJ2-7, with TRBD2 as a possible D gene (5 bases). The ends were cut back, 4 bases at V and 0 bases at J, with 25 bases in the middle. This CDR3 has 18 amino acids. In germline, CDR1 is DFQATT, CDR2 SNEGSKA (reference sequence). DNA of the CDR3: TGCAGTGCTACCAGCACCCTTGACTATCAAAGGAGCTCCTACGAGCAGTACTTC. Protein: CSATSTLDYQRSSYEQYF.

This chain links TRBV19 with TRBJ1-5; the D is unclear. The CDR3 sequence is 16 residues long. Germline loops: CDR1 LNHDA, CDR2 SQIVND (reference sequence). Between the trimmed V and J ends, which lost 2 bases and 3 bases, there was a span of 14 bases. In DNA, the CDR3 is TGTGCCAGTAGTATAACACGGCTAGGCGACAATCAGCCCCAGCATTTT. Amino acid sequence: CASSITRLGDNQPQHF.

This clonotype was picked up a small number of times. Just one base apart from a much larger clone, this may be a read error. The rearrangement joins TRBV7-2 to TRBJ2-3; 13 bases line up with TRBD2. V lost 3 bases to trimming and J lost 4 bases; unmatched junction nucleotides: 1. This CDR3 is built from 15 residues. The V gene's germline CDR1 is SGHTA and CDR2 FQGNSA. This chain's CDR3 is CASSFGLAGADTQYF. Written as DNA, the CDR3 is TGTGCCAGCAGCTTTGGACTAGCGGGAGCAGATACGCAGTATTTT.

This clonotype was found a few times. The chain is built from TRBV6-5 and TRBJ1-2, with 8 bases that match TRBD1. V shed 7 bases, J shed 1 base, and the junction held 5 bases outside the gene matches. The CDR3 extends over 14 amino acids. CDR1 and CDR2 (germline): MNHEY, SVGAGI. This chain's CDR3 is CASTAGGRNYGYTF. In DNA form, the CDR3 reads TGTGCCAGCACCGCAGGGGGCCGTAACTATGGCTACACCTTC.

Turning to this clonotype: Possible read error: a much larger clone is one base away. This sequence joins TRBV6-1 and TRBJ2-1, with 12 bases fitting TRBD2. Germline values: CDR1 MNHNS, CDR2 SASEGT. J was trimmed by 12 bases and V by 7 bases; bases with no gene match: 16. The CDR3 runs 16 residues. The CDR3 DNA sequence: TGTGCCAGCAATAGACTAGCGGGAGAAATTCCCGATGGGCAGTTCTTC. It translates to CASNRLAGEIPDGQFF.

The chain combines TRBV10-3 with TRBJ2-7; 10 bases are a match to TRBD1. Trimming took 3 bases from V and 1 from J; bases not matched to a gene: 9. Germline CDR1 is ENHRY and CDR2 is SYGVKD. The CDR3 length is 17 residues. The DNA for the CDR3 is TGTGCCATCAGTGACGGCCTGACAGGGGGCGCGTCCTACGAGCAGTACTTC. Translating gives CAISDGLTGGASYEQYF.

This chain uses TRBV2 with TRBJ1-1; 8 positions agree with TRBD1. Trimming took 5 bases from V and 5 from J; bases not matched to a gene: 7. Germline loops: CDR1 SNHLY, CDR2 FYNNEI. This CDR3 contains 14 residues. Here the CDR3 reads CASSIQGGETEAFF. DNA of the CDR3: TGTGCCAGCAGTATACAGGGGGGTGAGACTGAAGCTTTCTTT.

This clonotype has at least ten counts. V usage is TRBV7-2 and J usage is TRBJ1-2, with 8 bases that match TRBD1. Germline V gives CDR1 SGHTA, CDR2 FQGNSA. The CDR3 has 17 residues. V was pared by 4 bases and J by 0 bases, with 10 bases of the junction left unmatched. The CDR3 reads CASSSPPGQATNYGYTF. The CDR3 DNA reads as TGTGCCAGCAGCTCCCCTCCGGGACAGGCTACTAACTATGGCTACACCTTC.

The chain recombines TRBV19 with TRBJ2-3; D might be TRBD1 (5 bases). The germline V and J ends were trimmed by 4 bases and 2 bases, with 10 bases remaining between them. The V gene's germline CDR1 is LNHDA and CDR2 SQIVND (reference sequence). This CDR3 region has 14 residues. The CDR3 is CASSKGSLTDTQYF. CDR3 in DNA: TGTGCCAGTAGTAAGGGGTCACTCACAGATACGCAGTATTTT.

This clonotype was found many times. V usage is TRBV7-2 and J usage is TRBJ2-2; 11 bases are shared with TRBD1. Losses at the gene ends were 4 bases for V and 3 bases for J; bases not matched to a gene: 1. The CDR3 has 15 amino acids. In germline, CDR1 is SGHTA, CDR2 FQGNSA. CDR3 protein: CASSWTGGDTGELFF. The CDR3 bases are TGTGCCAGCAGCTGGACAGGGGGCGACACCGGGGAGCTGTTTTTT.

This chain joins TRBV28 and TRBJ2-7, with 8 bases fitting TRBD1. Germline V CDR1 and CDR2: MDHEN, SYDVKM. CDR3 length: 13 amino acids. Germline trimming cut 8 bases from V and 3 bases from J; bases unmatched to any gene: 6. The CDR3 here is CASGVGQGYEQYF. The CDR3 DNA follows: TGTGCCAGCGGAGTCGGACAGGGCTACGAGCAGTACTTC.

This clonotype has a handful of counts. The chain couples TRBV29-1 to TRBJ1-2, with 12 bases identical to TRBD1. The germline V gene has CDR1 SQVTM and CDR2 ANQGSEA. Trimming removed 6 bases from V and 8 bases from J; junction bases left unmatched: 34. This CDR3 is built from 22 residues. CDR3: CSVLLNPWGNRGETGTGGGYTF. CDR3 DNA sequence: TGCAGCGTCCTCCTTAACCCTTGGGGAAACCGTGGGGAAACCGGGACAGGGGGCGGCTACACCTTC.

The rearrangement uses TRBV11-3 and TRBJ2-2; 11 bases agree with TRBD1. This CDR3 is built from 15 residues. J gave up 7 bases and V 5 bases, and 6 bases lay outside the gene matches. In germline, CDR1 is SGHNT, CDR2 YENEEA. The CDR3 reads CASSAGQGAGGELFF. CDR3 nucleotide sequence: TGTGCCAGCAGCGCCGGACAGGGGGCCGGCGGGGAGCTGTTTTTT.

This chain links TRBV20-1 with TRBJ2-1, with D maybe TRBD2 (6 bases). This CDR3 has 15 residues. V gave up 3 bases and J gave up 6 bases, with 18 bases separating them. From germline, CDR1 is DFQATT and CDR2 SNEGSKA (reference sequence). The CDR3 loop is CSASGSFGAGNEQFF. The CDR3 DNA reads TGCAGTGCTAGCGGGAGTTTTGGGGCGGGCAATGAGCAGTTCTTC.

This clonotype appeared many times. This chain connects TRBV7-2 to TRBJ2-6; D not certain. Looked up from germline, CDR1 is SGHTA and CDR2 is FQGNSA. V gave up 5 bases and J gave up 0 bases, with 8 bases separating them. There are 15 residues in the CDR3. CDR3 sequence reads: CASSPRVSGANVLTF. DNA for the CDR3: TGTGCCAGCAGCCCCCGGGTCTCTGGGGCCAACGTCCTGACTTTC.

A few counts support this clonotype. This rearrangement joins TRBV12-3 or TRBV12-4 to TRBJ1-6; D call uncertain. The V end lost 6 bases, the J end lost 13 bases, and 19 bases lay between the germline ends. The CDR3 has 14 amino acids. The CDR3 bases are TGTGCCAGCAGCCCCTCCGGGGAGTTGAAGCCCCTCCACTTT. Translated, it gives CASSPSGELKPLHF.

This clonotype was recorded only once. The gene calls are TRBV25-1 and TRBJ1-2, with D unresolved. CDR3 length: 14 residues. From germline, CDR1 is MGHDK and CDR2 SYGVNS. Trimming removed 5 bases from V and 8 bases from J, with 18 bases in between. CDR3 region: CASSTETPTAGYTF. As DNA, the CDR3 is TGTGCCAGCAGTACCGAAACCCCAACGGCCGGCTACACCTTC.

This CDR3 is CASSQDLSNQGSHEAFF. The CDR3 DNA is TGTGCCAGCAGCCAAGATCTCTCAAACCAGGGATCCCATGAAGCTTTCTTT. The chain combines TRBV14 with TRBJ1-1, with D perhaps matching TRBD1 (5 bases). Germline V gene lookup returns CDR1 SGHDN and CDR2 FVKESK. V was cut by 0 bases and J by 7 bases, with 21 bases left in between. This CDR3 is built from 17 residues.

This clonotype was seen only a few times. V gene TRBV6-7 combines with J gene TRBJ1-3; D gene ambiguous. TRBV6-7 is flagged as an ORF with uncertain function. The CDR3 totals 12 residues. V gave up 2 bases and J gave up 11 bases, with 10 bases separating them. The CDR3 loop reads CASSYRSRPIYF. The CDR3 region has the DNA TGTGCCAGCAGTTACCGTTCCCGACCCATATATTTT.

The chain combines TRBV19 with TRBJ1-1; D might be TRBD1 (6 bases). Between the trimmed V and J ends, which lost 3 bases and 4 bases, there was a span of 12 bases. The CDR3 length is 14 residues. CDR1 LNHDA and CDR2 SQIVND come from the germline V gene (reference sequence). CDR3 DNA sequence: TGTGCCAGTAGTATCACCGGGACAACCACTGAAGCTTTCTTT. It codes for CASSITGTTTEAFF. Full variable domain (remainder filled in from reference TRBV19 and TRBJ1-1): DGGITQSPKYLFRKEGQNVTLSCEQNLNHDAMYWYRQDPGQGLRLIYYSQIVNDFQKGDIAEGYSVSREKKESFPLTVTSAQKNPTAFYLCASSITGTTTEAFFGQGTRLTVV.

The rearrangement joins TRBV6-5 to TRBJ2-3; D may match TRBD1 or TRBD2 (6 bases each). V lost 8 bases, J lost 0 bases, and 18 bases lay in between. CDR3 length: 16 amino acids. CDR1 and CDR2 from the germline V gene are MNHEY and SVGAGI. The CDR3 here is CASGSNGGVSTDTQYF. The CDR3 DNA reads TGTGCCAGCGGCTCTAACGGGGGCGTGAGCACAGATACGCAGTATTTT.

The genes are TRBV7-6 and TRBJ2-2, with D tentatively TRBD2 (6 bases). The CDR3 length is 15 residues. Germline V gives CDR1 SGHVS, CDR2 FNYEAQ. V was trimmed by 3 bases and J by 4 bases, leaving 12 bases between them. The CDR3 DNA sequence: TGTGCCAGCAGCTTTGGAGGGCCGGGCACCGGGGAGCTGTTTTTT. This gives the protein CASSFGGPGTGELFF.

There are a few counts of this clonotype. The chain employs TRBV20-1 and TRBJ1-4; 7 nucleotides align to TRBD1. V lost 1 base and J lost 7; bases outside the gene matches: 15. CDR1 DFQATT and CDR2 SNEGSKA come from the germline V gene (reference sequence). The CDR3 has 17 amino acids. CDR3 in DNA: TGCAGTGCTAGAGGGGTCGGACAGGACCCAACGTCTGAAAAACTGTTTTTT. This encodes CSARGVGQDPTSEKLFF.

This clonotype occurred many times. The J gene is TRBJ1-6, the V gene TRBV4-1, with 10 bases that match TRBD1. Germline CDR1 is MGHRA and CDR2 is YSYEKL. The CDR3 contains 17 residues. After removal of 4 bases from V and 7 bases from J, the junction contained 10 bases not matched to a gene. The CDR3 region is CASSPDRGRSKNSPLHF. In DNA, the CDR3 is TGCGCCAGCAGCCCCGACAGGGGGCGATCGAAAAATTCACCCCTCCACTTT.